This T cell receptor (beta chain) stems from a study of shared clonotypes between healthy human individuals. This CDR3 is 14 amino acids long. Trimming at V came to 8 bases and at J to 3 bases, leaving 6 bases not matched to a gene. Germline CDR1 MDHEN, CDR2 SYDVKM. A remark on this clone: No antigen is known for it.

TCRdb keeps only in-frame clones here, not all; method: immunoSEQ multiplex PCR. The sample records 700,000 or so clones, approximately 79% being singletons. Study observations and caveats: Estimated richness values were generally larger in naive subsets than in memory subsets.

Sequenced: memory CD4+ T cells sorted from blood. Stated subset: CD45RA-negative fraction. The rearrangement links TRBV28 to TRBJ2-3; 9 bases match TRBD1. The TCR originated in a woman aged 25 to 45 in good health. The CDR3 region has the DNA TGTGCCAGCCACGTGGACAGGGGTACAGATACGCAGTATTTT. Protein product: CASHVDRGTDTQYF.